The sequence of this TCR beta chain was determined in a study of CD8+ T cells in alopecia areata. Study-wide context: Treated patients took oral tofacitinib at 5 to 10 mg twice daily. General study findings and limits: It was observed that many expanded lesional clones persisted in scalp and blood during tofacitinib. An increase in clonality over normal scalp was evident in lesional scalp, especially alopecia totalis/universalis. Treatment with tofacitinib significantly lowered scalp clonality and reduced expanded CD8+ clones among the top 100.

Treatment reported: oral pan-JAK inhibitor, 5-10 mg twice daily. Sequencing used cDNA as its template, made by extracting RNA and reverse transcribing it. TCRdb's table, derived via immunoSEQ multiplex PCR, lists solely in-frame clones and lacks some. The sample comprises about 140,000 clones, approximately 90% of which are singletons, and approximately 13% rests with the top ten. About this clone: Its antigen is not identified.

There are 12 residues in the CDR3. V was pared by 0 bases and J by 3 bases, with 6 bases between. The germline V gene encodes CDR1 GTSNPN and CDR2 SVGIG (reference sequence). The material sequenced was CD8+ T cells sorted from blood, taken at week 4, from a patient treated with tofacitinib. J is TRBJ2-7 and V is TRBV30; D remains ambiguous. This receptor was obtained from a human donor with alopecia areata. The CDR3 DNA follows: TGTGCCTGGAGTGTCCAGAACTACGAGCAGTACTTC. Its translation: CAWSVQNYEQYF.